This passage covers 9 T cell receptor beta chains from one sample sequenced in a study of prognosis after radiotherapy for stage I lung cancer (dated by TCRdb to the early 2020s). Data came from an Illumina HiSeq 3000. Two rounds of multiplex PCR were used to amplify the TCR beta CDR3 region from genomic DNA. In the first round of PCR, primers specific to each TRBV and TRBJ gene were used, and the primer sequences are filed in Chinese patent CN105087789A. TCRdb reran the public reads through fastp at Q25 and MiXCR, keeping productive beta chains. Rows with a matching CDR3 protein are joined into one entry that keeps the most common DNA and genes. For this sample the table gives 20,000 or so distinct CDR3 sequences, of which 35% to 45% were detected only once. The ten largest clones add up to approximately 34% of the sample. The source was PBMCs, collected before or after stereotactic body radiation therapy (not recorded which). These TCRs come from a donor over 45 with non-small cell lung cancer.

Comment on this clonotype: A much larger clone lies one base from this, so it may be a read error. The chain employs TRBV14 and TRBJ2-3, with D hard to call. V was clipped by 1 base and J by 7 bases, with 12 bases between them. Germline V CDR1 and CDR2: SGHDN, FVKESK. This CDR3 contains 14 residues. DNA for the CDR3: TGTGCCAGCAGCCAAGCCCGGTTAGGGTATACGCAGTATTTT. It specifies CASSQARLGYTQYF.

This clonotype was observed once. A much bigger clone sits one base away, suggesting this may be a read error. The limits of the CDR3 on the DNA are not certain, so only TCRdb's listed CDR3 is given. The CDR3 sequence is CSVEFAGGSKFF. The rearrangement links TRBV29-1 to TRBJ2-1; TRBD2, as called in the table, went unchecked against the DNA. The CDR3 is 12 residues long, counting both termini. Germline V gene lookup returns CDR1 SQVTM and CDR2 ANQGSEA.

The chain recombines TRBV19 with TRBJ1-1; D possibly corresponds to TRBD1 (6 bases). The V and J ends lost 7 bases and 5 bases respectively, with 17 bases between them. Germline V gene data show CDR1 as LNHDA and CDR2 as SQIVND (reference sequence). CDR3 length: 14 amino acids. In nucleotides, the CDR3 is TGTGCCAGTACCAACAGGGTGCCGGTAACTGAAGCTTTCTTT. Amino acids: CASTNRVPVTEAFF.

This clonotype came up many times. The chain uses TRBV30 and TRBJ2-4, with D unresolved. V gave up 0 bases and J gave up 1 base, with 10 bases separating them. Germline-derived CDR1 and CDR2 are GTSNPN and SVGIG (reference sequence). The length of the CDR3 is 15 residues. The CDR3 sequence: CAWSVGYSAKNIQYF. CDR3 DNA: TGTGCCTGGAGTGTCGGGTATTCCGCCAAAAACATTCAGTACTTC.

Relative to its sample, this clonotype is medium-sized. This chain links TRBV11-3 with TRBJ2-1; no clear D gene. The V end was cut by 5 bases, the J end by 2 bases, with 4 bases between. This CDR3 spans 12 amino acids. The germline CDR1 and CDR2 sequences are SGHNT and YENEEA. CDR3 bases: TGTGCCAGCAGCCTAGCCTACAATGAGCAGTTCTTC. Its translation: CASSLAYNEQFF.

By proportion, this clonotype is medium-sized (0.01 to 0.1%). The V call is TRBV11-2, the J call TRBJ2-7; possible D gene TRBD2, 6 bases. CDR3 size: 14 residues. Germline V gives CDR1 SGHAT, CDR2 FQNNGV. V lost 5 bases and J 4 bases, leaving 15 bases between the germline ends. The CDR3 sequence: CASSTGTGVYEQYF. The CDR3 DNA reads as TGTGCCAGCAGCACCGGGACTGGTGTTTACGAGCAGTACTTC.

The rearrangement uses TRBV5-1 and TRBJ1-2; 7 nucleotides align to TRBD1. The V gene end was trimmed by 3 bases and the J gene end by 3 bases; junction bases not matched to a gene: 5. This CDR3 contains 14 residues. Germline V gene lookup returns CDR1 SGHRS and CDR2 YFSETQ. DNA of the CDR3: TGCGCCAGCAGCTCGACAGGGTGGGACTATGGCTACACCTTC. The encoded protein is CASSSTGWDYGYTF.

In regard to this clonotype: A read error is likely here: a far larger clone is one base away. The chain has TRBV6-1 and TRBJ1-5; TRBD1 matches 7 bases. Germline lookup yields CDR1 MNHNS and CDR2 SASEGT. The CDR3 extends over 13 amino acids. CDR3 loop: CSSSDREGQPQHF. The CDR3 nucleotides read TGTTCCAGCAGCGACAGGGAGGGTCAGCCCCAGCATTTT.

This clonotype was observed many times. V and J are TRBV4-3 and TRBJ2-7; D uncertain. V lost 0 bases to trimming and J lost 5 bases, with 17 bases between them. CDR1 is LGHNA, CDR2 YSLEER, per germline. This CDR3 is built from 16 residues. CDR3 region: CASSQDLGRLDNEQYF. Written as DNA, the CDR3 is TGCGCCAGCAGCCAAGATCTTGGGCGCCTGGATAACGAGCAGTACTTC.